This TCR beta chain was found in a study of persistence of HIV-infected CD4 T cells. Study overall: Donors had been on suppressive ART for a median of around 8 years. Blood samples, up to roughly 180 mL, came from multiple time points, except a couple of leukapheresis donors sampled once. General study findings and limits: TCRbeta richness was lower in CMV- and Gag-responding cells than in anti-CD3/anti-CD28-responding cells.

Comment on this clone: Its target is unknown.

Stimulation used 10 ug/mL lysate from CMV-infected fibroblasts. CD4+ T cells upregulating both CD40 ligand and CD69 were sorted as responding cells. Donors had CD4+ T cell counts above 400 cells/uL and were CMV-seropositive. The CDR3 is 11 residues long. V lost 4 bases and J lost 2, with 5 bases in between. CDR1 is DFQATT and CDR2 is SNEGSKA in the germline V gene (reference sequence). The immunoSEQ assay was version 4, run in survey mode. Only in-frame clones appear in the TCRdb table, and some are missing; sequencing was by immunoSEQ multiplex PCR. The table lists thousands of clones, roughly two thirds of them singletons.

J is TRBJ1-1 and V is TRBV20-1; D remains unclear. The receptor comes from an adult man with HIV who was CMV-seropositive. The sequencing here drew on CD4+ T cells sorted from PBMCs after roughly 19-hour stimulation, taken from a patient who received antiretroviral therapy. CDR3 residues: CSATRNTEAFF. The DNA of the CDR3 is TGCAGTGCTACTCGAAACACTGAAGCTTTCTTT.